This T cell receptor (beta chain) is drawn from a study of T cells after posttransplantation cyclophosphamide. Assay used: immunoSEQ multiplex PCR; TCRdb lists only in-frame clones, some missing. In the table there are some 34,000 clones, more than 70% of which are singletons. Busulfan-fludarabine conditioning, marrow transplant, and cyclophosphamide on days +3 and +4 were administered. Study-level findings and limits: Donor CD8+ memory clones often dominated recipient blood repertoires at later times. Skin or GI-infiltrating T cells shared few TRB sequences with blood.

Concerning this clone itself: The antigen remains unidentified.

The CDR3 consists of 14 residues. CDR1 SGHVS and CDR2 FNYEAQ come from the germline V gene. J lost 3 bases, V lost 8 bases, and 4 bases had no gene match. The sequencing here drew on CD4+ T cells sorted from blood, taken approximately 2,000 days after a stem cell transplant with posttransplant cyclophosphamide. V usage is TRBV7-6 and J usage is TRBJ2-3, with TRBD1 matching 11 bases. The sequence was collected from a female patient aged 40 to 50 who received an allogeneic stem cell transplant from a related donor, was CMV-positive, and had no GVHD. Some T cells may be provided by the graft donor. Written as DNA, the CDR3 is TGTGCCAGCTCGGGGGACAGGGGGACAGATACGCAGTATTTT. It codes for CASSGDRGTDTQYF.